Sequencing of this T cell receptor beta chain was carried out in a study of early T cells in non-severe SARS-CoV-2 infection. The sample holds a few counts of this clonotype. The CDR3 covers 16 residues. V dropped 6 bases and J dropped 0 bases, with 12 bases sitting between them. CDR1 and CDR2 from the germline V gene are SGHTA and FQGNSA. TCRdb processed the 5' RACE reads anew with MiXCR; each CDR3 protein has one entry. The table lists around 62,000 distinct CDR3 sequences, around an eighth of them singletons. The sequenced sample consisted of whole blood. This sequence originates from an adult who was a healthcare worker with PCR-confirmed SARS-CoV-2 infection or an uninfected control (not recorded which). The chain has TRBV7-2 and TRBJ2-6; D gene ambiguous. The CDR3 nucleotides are TGTGCCAGCAGTCGATACACGGGCTCTGGGGCCAACGTCCTGACTTTC. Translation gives CASSRYTGSGANVLTF.